This entry features one T cell receptor (beta chain) sequence. This sample was included in a study of T cell changes during pregnancy in multiple sclerosis. Clones were read by immunoSEQ multiplex PCR, and TCRdb kept only the in-frame ones, dropping some. This table has about 85,000 clones, roughly nine tenths appearing once. Germline-derived CDR1 and CDR2 are MDHEN and SYDVKM. V shed 6 bases and J shed 4 bases, with 13 bases lying between them. CDR3 length equals 14 residues. The V gene is TRBV28, the J gene TRBJ1-5; weak D call: TRBD1 (5 bases). This clonotype was sampled from a female donor with multiple sclerosis, enrolled in a pregnancy study. Sequencing was performed on peripheral blood, taken in the first trimester of pregnancy. CDR3 residues: CASSTAGLNQPQHF. DNA for the CDR3: TGTGCCAGCAGCACGGCGGGACTAAATCAGCCCCAGCATTTT. The whole variable domain, remainder taken from reference TRBV28 and TRBJ1-5, is DVKVTQSSRYLVKRTGEKVFLECVQDMDHENMFWYRQDPGLGLRLIYFSYDVKMKEKGDIPEGYSVSREKKERFSLILESASTNQTSMYLCASSTAGLNQPQHFGDGTRLSIL.